Presented here are 11 T cell receptor beta chains from one specimen sequenced in a study of beta chain features in type 1 diabetes. As every portion of the isolated RNA was reverse transcribed, the sequencing read expressed TCRB transcripts. Only in-frame clones appear in the TCRdb table, and some are missing; sequencing was by immunoSEQ multiplex PCR. The top ten hold about 0.015% of the sample, which has hundreds of thousands of clones, around 10% seen once. Sequencing was performed on naive CD4+ T cells from blood. The receptors derive from a woman aged 25 to 39 in good health.

This clone was recorded a few times. The V and J genes are TRBV7-2 and TRBJ2-5; 7 bases line up with TRBD2. Germline V gene lookup returns CDR1 SGHTA and CDR2 FQGNSA. With V trimmed by 3 bases and J by 3 bases, 4 bases remained unmatched. The CDR3 contains 14 residues. In nucleotides, the CDR3 is TGTGCCAGCAGCTTCGGCGGGAGAAAAGAGACCCAGTACTTC. This gives the protein CASSFGGRKETQYF.

This clone occurred a few times. J is TRBJ2-3 and V is TRBV7-2; D remains ambiguous. The CDR3 extends over 14 amino acids. CDR1 and CDR2 from the germline V gene are SGHTA and FQGNSA. Trimming took off 3 bases at V and 2 bases at J, with 9 bases between the two ends. DNA of the CDR3: TGTGCCAGCAGCTTTGGGCCCTCCACAGATACGCAGTATTTT. It encodes CASSFGPSTDTQYF.

The sample holds a few counts of this clone. The chain combines TRBV30 with TRBJ2-1; D is ambiguous. The CDR3 is 13 residues long. CDR1 is GTSNPN, CDR2 SVGIG, per germline (reference sequence). Trimming left V 0 bases short and J 7 bases short, with 10 bases between. In DNA, the CDR3 is TGTGCCTGGAGTGTACTTTCGCGTAATGAGCAGTTCTTC. This codes for CAWSVLSRNEQFF.

The chain couples TRBV18 to TRBJ1-3; weak D call: TRBD1 (5 bases). This CDR3 is 14 amino acids long. The ends were cut back, 3 bases at V and 0 bases at J, with 6 bases in the middle. CDR1 KGHSH and CDR2 LQKENI come from the germline V gene. The CDR3 protein is CASSPTDSGNTIYF. CDR3 nucleotide sequence: TGTGCCAGCTCACCGACAGACTCTGGAAACACCATATATTTT.

This clone was counted only a few times. This chain connects TRBV30 to TRBJ2-7; 10 bases are a match to TRBD1. The CDR3 has 14 amino acids. Germline V gives CDR1 GTSNPN, CDR2 SVGIG (reference sequence). The V and J ends lost 5 bases and 1 base, in that order; junction bases with no gene match: 5. The CDR3 region is CAWGGQGGSYEQYF. The CDR3 DNA sequence: TGTGCCTGGGGAGGACAGGGGGGTTCCTACGAGCAGTACTTC.

V and J are TRBV6-7 and TRBJ2-7; 9 bases are a match to TRBD1. TRBV6-7 is assigned to the ORF class and has an uncertain function. After removal of 11 bases from V and 2 bases from J, the junction contained 13 bases not matched to a gene. The CDR3 spans 15 residues. The CDR3 nucleotides read TGTGCCGGCACGACCCCGGGACAGGGAACCTACGAGCAGTACTTC. Translated: CAGTTPGQGTYEQYF.

Of note for this clone: One end of the junction is discordant with germline, which a read error may explain. The V call is TRBV7-7, the J call TRBJ2-2; D may be TRBD2 (5 bases). CDR1 and CDR2 (germline): SSHAT, FNYEAQ (reference sequence). The length of the CDR3 is 13 residues. Written as DNA, the CDR3 is TGTGCTAGCAGCTTAGGAGGAGCCGGGGAGCTGTTTTTT. Translation: CASSLGGAGELFF.

The J gene is TRBJ2-7, the V gene TRBV27; D gene ambiguous. The CDR3 extends over 15 amino acids. Looked up from germline, CDR1 is MNHEY and CDR2 is SMNVEV (reference sequence). The V end was cut by 5 bases, the J end by 1 base, with 15 bases between. The CDR3 DNA sequence: TGTGCCAGCAGTCGGGTAGGCGCTAGGTCCTACGAGCAGTACTTC. This translates into CASSRVGARSYEQYF.

This clone was counted between two and nine times. The chain links TRBV10-3 to TRBJ1-1; the D gene is possibly TRBD1 (5 bases). This CDR3 spans 13 amino acids. CDR1 and CDR2 from the germline V gene are ENHRY and SYGVKD. V was shortened by 6 bases and J by 0 bases, with 8 bases between the two germline ends. CDR3 sequence (DNA): TGTGCCATCAGCCAGACAGTGAACACTGAAGCTTTCTTT. Residues: CAISQTVNTEAFF.

The DNA of the CDR3 is TGTGCCAGCAGCTTGCTAGGGGTTAACTCTGGAAACACCATATATTTT. Amino acid sequence: CASSLLGVNSGNTIYF. The genes are TRBV5-6 and TRBJ1-3, with D possibly TRBD1 on 5 matching bases. The V end was cut by 1 base, the J end by 0 bases, with 11 bases between. Germline loops: CDR1 SGHDT, CDR2 YYEEEE. This CDR3 contains 16 residues. The entire variable domain, with the rest obtained from reference TRBV5-6 and TRBJ1-3, is as follows: DAGVTQSPTHLIKTRGQQVTLRCSPKSGHDTVSWYQQALGQGPQFIFQYYEEEERQRGNFPDRFSGHQFPNYSSELNVNALLLGDSALYLCASSLLGVNSGNTIYFGEGSWLTVV.

This clone was counted a few times. V and J are TRBV5-6 and TRBJ1-2; D is undetermined. Trimming pared 3 bases from V and 4 bases from J, leaving 7 bases between. Germline-derived CDR1 and CDR2 are SGHDT and YYEEEE. The CDR3 has 12 amino acids. DNA for the CDR3: TGTGCCAGCAGCTCAGTTCCCTATGGCTACACCTTC. This sequence encodes CASSSVPYGYTF.